This T cell receptor beta chain was sequenced in a study of blood T cell repertoires in COVID-19. Overall study context: Spain, Italy and the United States supplied samples that represented acute and convalescent COVID-19.

CDR3 length equals 13 residues. With V trimmed by 4 bases and J by 1 base, 1 base remained unmatched. Germline V gene lookup returns CDR1 SGHRS and CDR2 YFSETQ. Seattle patients were enrolled during active infection and followed longitudinally. Original methodology: Reference gene primer amplification yielded estimated nucleated cell counts. Using immunoSEQ multiplex PCR, the repertoire was profiled, and TCRdb retains in-frame clones only, with some absent. V, J and clone size were drawn from that table, and D and trimming were deduced from the DNA. The table includes some 500,000 clones, around 90% detected once.

Specimen: peripheral blood. The chain is built from TRBV5-1 and TRBJ2-7; 8 nucleotides align to TRBD1. This clonotype was obtained from a woman aged 50 to 65 with COVID-19, enrolled during active disease. The CDR3 DNA follows: TGCGCCAGCAGCCGGGACAGGTCCTACGAGCAGTACTTC. This codes for CASSRDRSYEQYF.